This T cell receptor beta chain was retrieved from a study of shared clonotypes between healthy human individuals. CDR1 is SGHDN, CDR2 FVKESK, per germline. V lost 1 base, J lost 4 bases, and 6 bases stayed unmatched. The CDR3 contains 16 residues. There are many counts of this clone. Clones were sequenced by immunoSEQ multiplex PCR, and TCRdb holds only the in-frame ones, with some missing. The table lists hundreds of thousands of clones, approximately 74% of them singletons. This receptor was obtained from a young woman in good health. Specimen: memory CD4+ T cells sorted from blood. Noted subset: CD45RA-negative fraction. The chain combines TRBV14 with TRBJ2-3; TRBD2 aligns across 9 bases. The CDR3 DNA is TGTGCCAGCAGCCAAGTCCCTAGCGGGATCCCAGATACGCAGTATTTT. Translating gives CASSQVPSGIPDTQYF.